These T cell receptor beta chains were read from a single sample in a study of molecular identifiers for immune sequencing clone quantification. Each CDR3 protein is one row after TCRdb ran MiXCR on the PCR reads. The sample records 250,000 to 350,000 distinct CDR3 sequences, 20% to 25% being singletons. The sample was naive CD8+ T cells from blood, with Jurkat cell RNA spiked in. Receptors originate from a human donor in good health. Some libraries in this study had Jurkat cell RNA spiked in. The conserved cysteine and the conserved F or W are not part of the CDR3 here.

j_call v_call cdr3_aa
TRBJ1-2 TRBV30 AWSSLGVNYGYT
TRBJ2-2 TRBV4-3 ASSQGGERTGELS
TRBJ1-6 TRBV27 ASSFNYGASSPLH
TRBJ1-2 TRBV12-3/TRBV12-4 ASSFPGSYGYT
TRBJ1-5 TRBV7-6 ASSLGPNQPQH
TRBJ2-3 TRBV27 ASSFWGGGITDTQY
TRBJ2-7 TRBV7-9 ASTSRGEQY
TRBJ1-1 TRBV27 ASSHRGIGTEAF
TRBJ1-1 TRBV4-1 ASSQDKAGGGSLNTEAF
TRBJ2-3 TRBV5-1 ASSLEGASAWPTDTQY
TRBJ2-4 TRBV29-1 GVRTLENIQY
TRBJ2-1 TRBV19 ASRPGTGYNEQF
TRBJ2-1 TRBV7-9 ASSLKSRVNEQF
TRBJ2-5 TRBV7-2 ASSSAFKSGRAPQETQY
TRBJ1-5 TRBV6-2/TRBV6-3 ASSPTDREGDQPQH
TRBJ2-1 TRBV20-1 SASTTGDGCNEQF
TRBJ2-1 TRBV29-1 SVEGRGEYNEQF
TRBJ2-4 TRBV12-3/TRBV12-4 ASSLPGLNIQY
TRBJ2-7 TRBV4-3 ASSQDRQGWDEQY
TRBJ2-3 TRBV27 ASINTGQGRTDTQY
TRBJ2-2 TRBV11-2 ASSLDVRTLNTGELF
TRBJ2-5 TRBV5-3 ASSFGGVRETRY
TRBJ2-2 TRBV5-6 ASSPVQGFTGELF
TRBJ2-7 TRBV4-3 ASSQDSQGGYEQY
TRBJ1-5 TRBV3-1 ASSQGRPEVPLRQPQH
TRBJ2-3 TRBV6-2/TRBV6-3 ASSHPLAGNTDTQY
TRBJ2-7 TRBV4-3 ASSQNRADEQY
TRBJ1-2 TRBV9 ASSPEDRTNYGYT
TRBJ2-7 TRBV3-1 ASSSDEGPDEQY
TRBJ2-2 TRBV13 ASSLGLAGTGELF
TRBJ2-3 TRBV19 ASSLTGPSTDTQY
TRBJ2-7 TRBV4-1 ASSQDERGRAYEQY
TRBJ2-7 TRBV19 ASSIVPHEQH
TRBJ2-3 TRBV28 ASSLLERGTDTQY
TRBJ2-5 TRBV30 AWETSGEETQY
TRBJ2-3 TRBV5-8 ASSSGLATDTQY
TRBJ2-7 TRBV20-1 SARGLAYEQY
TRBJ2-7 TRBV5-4 ASSPSGSFYEQY
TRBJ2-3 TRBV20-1 SARDSGKSTDTQY
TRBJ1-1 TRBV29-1 SVEGQYDITEAF
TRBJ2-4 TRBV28 ASSLLIDSKNIQY
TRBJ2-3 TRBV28 ASSLGQGASTGTQY
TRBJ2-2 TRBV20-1 SAPGADTGELF